The 18 T cell receptor beta chains given below trace back to one sample, sequenced in a study of early T cells in non-severe SARS-CoV-2 infection. Via MiXCR, TCRdb re-called the 5' RACE reads, giving one row per CDR3 protein. Here the sample spans 100,000 or so distinct CDR3 sequences, about an eighth being singletons. Sequencing input: whole blood. These receptors came from an adult who was a healthcare worker with PCR-confirmed SARS-CoV-2 infection or an uninfected control (not recorded which).

There are many counts of this clonotype. This CDR3 reads CASSARTGPRNQPQHF. DNA for the CDR3: TGTGCCAGTAGTGCCCGGACAGGGCCCCGCAATCAGCCCCAGCATTTT. This rearrangement joins TRBV19 to TRBJ1-5, with 8 positions matching TRBD1. The germline V gene encodes CDR1 LNHDA and CDR2 SQIVND (reference sequence). There are 16 residues in the CDR3. V dropped 5 bases and J dropped 2; count of bases not matched to a gene: 8.

J is TRBJ1-5 and V is TRBV5-6, with D uncertain. The ends were cut back, 0 bases at V and 6 bases at J, with 4 bases in the middle. The V gene's germline CDR1 is SGHDT and CDR2 YYEEEE. This CDR3 is 12 amino acids long. The CDR3 protein is CASSLGVQPQHF. As DNA, the CDR3 is TGTGCCAGCAGCTTGGGGGTTCAGCCCCAGCATTTT.

There are many counts of this clonotype. The J gene is TRBJ2-3, the V gene TRBV24-1; the D gene could be TRBD1 or TRBD2 (6 bases each). The CDR3 runs to 15 residues. Trimming stripped 7 bases from V and 4 bases from J, with 17 bases between. CDR1 is KGHDR and CDR2 is SFDVKD in the germline V gene. CDR3 loop: CATRSGLGGSDTQYF. The CDR3 DNA reads as TGTGCCACCAGATCGGGACTGGGGGGCTCAGATACGCAGTATTTT.

This clonotype was seen repeatedly, ten times or more. The CDR3 here is CSSGTVNTEAFF. The CDR3 region has the DNA TGCAGTTCCGGGACGGTGAACACTGAAGCTTTCTTT. V is TRBV20-1 and J is TRBJ1-1; a possible D gene is TRBD1 (5 bases). Germline V gene sequence: CDR1 DFQATT, CDR2 SNEGSKA (reference sequence). V lost 8 bases and J 0 bases, leaving 10 bases between the germline ends. CDR3 length: 12 amino acids.

V gene TRBV6-5 combines with J gene TRBJ2-3; the match to TRBD2 covers 12 bases. Germline assignment: CDR1 MNHEY and CDR2 SVGAGI. V trimming: 6 bases; J trimming: 3 bases; junction bases outside the gene matches: 4. The CDR3 totals 15 residues. The CDR3 sequence: CASRLAGGPTDTQYF. CDR3 in DNA: TGTGCCAGCAGGCTAGCGGGAGGGCCGACAGATACGCAGTATTTT.

This clonotype was recorded at least ten times. The rearrangement uses TRBV11-1 and TRBJ2-7; 12 positions match TRBD2. CDR1 SGHAT and CDR2 FQDESV come from the germline V gene (reference sequence). V lost 5 bases to trimming and J lost 1 base; unmatched junction nucleotides: 3. CDR3 length equals 15 residues. This CDR3 reads CASSLGLAGSYEQYF. The CDR3, as DNA: TGTGCCAGCAGCCTTGGACTAGCGGGGTCCTACGAGCAGTACTTC.

At least ten counts were recorded for this clonotype. This chain uses TRBV20-1 with TRBJ1-2; possible D gene TRBD1, 5 bases. This CDR3 contains 12 residues. V gave up 0 bases and J gave up 4 bases, with 6 bases separating them. Germline V lookup: CDR1 DFQATT, CDR2 SNEGSKA (reference sequence). The CDR3 region has the DNA TGCAGTGCTAGAGAGGGGGGCTATGGCTACACCTTC. Its translation is CSAREGGYGYTF.

There are a few counts of this clonotype. The CDR3 DNA sequence: TGTGCCAGCAGTCCTCGACTAGCGGCCGGGGAGCTGTTTTTT. The encoded protein is CASSPRLAAGELFF. The chain has TRBV2 and TRBJ2-2; TRBD2 aligns across 9 bases. J lost 6 bases, V lost 5 bases, and 4 bases had no gene match. The CDR3 is 14 amino acids. Germline CDR1 reads SNHLY; CDR2 reads FYNNEI.

This sequence joins TRBV11-2 and TRBJ2-5; weak D call: TRBD1 (6 bases). This CDR3 contains 15 residues. Trimming left V 3 bases short and J 5 bases short, with 16 bases between. Looked up from germline, CDR1 is SGHAT and CDR2 is FQNNGV. CDR3 in amino acids: CASSFGQGLGETQYF. CDR3 nucleotide sequence: TGTGCCAGCAGCTTTGGGCAGGGGCTCGGCGAGACCCAGTACTTC.

Only a few counts were recorded for this clonotype. V and J are TRBV28 and TRBJ1-2; a possible D gene is TRBD1 (6 bases). Trimming pared 7 bases from V and 4 bases from J, leaving 16 bases between. The germline V gene encodes CDR1 MDHEN and CDR2 SYDVKM. The CDR3 consists of 14 residues. This chain's CDR3 is CASNRDIQIYGYTF. The CDR3 nucleotides are TGTGCCAGCAATCGGGACATACAAATCTATGGCTACACCTTC.

About this clonotype: A much larger clone lies one base from this, so it may be a read error. This chain links TRBV5-1 with TRBJ2-1; 11 bases are a match to TRBD2. The CDR3 has 16 residues. Germline-derived CDR1 and CDR2 are SGHRS and YFSETQ. In DNA form, the CDR3 reads TGCGCCAGCAGCTTCCCACCCCTAGCGGGAGGTCATGAGCAGTCCTTC. The encoded protein is CASSFPPLAGGHEQSF.

J is TRBJ2-7 and V is TRBV27, with TRBD1 matching over 11 bases. The CDR3 contains 17 residues. Germline CDR1 MNHEY, CDR2 SMNVEV (reference sequence). The J segment lost 3 bases and the V segment lost 11 bases, leaving 18 bases of the junction unmatched. The CDR3 sequence is CAQHVRDRGSKFYEQYF. The CDR3 DNA follows: TGTGCCCAGCATGTCCGGGACAGGGGGTCGAAGTTCTACGAGCAGTACTTC.

This clonotype was seen a few times. The limits of the CDR3 on the DNA are not certain, so only TCRdb's listed CDR3 is given. This sequence joins TRBV18 and TRBJ1-1; the table's D call of TRBD1 was not tested on the DNA. Inclusive of both ends, the CDR3 amounts to 12 amino acids. The germline V gene has CDR1 KGHSH and CDR2 LQKENI. The CDR3 reads CASSPVGGGTFF.

This clonotype was detected many times. V gene TRBV12-3 or TRBV12-4 combines with J gene TRBJ2-7; 9 bases align to TRBD2. After removal of 4 bases from V and 3 bases from J, the junction contained 7 bases not matched to a gene. This CDR3 spans 15 amino acids. The CDR3 nucleotides read TGTGCCAGCAGTTCCGGGACTAGCAGATACTACGAGCAGTACTTC. It translates to CASSSGTSRYYEQYF.

This clonotype turned up a few times. The chain is built from TRBV30 and TRBJ2-3; 7 positions agree with TRBD1. The CDR3 spans 14 residues. Unmatched junction bases numbered 4, after V lost 2 bases and J lost 2 bases. The germline gives CDR1 GTSNPN, CDR2 SVGIG (reference sequence). CDR3 sequence reads: CAWSRGQSTDTQYF. CDR3 bases: TGTGCCTGGAGTCGGGGACAGTCCACAGATACGCAGTATTTT.

In regard to this clonotype: A much larger clone lies a single base off, so this may be a read error. This rearrangement joins TRBV10-3 to TRBJ2-6; no reliable D call. CDR1 is ENHRY, CDR2 SYGVKD, per germline. The V end was cut by 3 bases, the J end by 4 bases, with 10 bases between. The CDR3 totals 15 residues. The CDR3 reads CAISDGSPGANVLTF. CDR3 nucleotide sequence: TGTGCCATCAGTGATGGTTCCCCCGGGGCCAACGTCCTGACTTTC.

This clonotype was seen repeatedly, ten times or more. The V gene is TRBV4-3, the J gene TRBJ2-7, with 9 nucleotides matching TRBD1. J gave up 3 bases and V 1 base, and 1 base lay outside the gene matches. Per the germline V gene, CDR1 is LGHNA and CDR2 is YSLEER. This CDR3 has 14 amino acids. The CDR3 nucleotides are TGCGCCAGCAGCCAAGGACAGGGGGTCTACGAGCAGTACTTC. It yields the protein CASSQGQGVYEQYF.

This clonotype was detected ten times or more. The rearrangement uses TRBV20-1 and TRBJ2-1, with D uncertain. CDR1 is DFQATT, CDR2 SNEGSKA, per germline (reference sequence). There are 14 residues in the CDR3. V was pared by 3 bases and J by 0 bases, with 9 bases between. This chain's CDR3 is CSASRRSSYNEQFF. CDR3 in DNA: TGCAGTGCTAGCAGGAGAAGCTCCTACAATGAGCAGTTCTTC.